The 12 T cell receptor beta chains presented below share a single source sample, sequenced in a study of regulatory T cells in long-lasting Graves disease. For TCR beta, libraries came from iRepertoire HTBI primers and Arm-PCR of CDR3 regions. TCRdb reanalysed the multiplex PCR reads using MiXCR and keeps one entry per CDR3 protein. The sample lists 580,000 or so distinct CDR3 sequences, around 16% seen once, with 9.5% to 15% in the top ten. Time point in this sample: newly diagnosed GD, antithyroid drugs for less than 3 months. TCR sequences were obtained from RNA taken from PBMCs. This same sample was also taken into another study, of T cells in Graves' hyperthyroidism and ophthalmopathy.

This material consisted of peripheral blood mononuclear cells (PBMCs), taken at new diagnosis, from a patient treated with antithyroid drugs. These receptors all stem from a man between 18 and 29 years old with Graves disease.

The table lists this clonotype with many counts. The J gene is TRBJ1-1, the V gene TRBV12-3 or TRBV12-4; maybe TRBD1 (6 bases). CDR3 length: 13 amino acids. Trimming took off 6 bases at V and 2 bases at J, with 10 bases between the two ends. The CDR3 DNA reads TGTGCCAGCAGGCGGACAGCCAACACTGAAGCTTTCTTT. This codes for CASRRTANTEAFF.

This clonotype was detected many times. V and J are TRBV27 and TRBJ1-3, with 7 bases matching TRBD1. This CDR3 contains 15 residues. With V trimmed by 2 bases and J by 4 bases, 5 bases remained unmatched. From germline, CDR1 is MNHEY and CDR2 SMNVEV (reference sequence). CDR3 nucleotide sequence: TGTGCCAGCAGTTTAATAGGGGGCTCGGGAAACACCATATATTTT. It yields the protein CASSLIGGSGNTIYF.

This clonotype has ten or more counts. The rearrangement joins TRBV30 to TRBJ2-1; 7 bases are a match to TRBD2. The CDR3 consists of 14 residues. V was clipped by 0 bases and J by 5 bases; unmatched bases: 4. Germline CDR1 and CDR2: GTSNPN and SVGIG (reference sequence). The CDR3 is CAWSVWTRDNEQFF. In DNA, the CDR3 is TGTGCCTGGAGTGTTTGGACTAGAGACAATGAGCAGTTCTTC.

This clonotype has only a few counts. This chain joins TRBV4-1 and TRBJ2-7, with D possibly matching TRBD1 (5 bases). V dropped 4 bases and J dropped 2 bases, with 15 bases sitting between them. The germline gives CDR1 MGHRA, CDR2 YSYEKL. The CDR3 has 15 residues. Here the CDR3 reads CASSLSMGRAYEQYF. In DNA form, the CDR3 reads TGCGCCAGCAGCCTATCGATGGGCAGGGCCTACGAGCAGTACTTC.

Details on this clonotype: Possible read error: a much larger clone is one base away. This chain links TRBV24-1 with TRBJ2-1; 10 nucleotides align to TRBD1. The CDR3 extends over 16 amino acids. Germline-derived CDR1 and CDR2 are KGHDR and SFDVKD. V shed 0 bases and J 9 bases; nucleotides not matched to a gene: 7. The CDR3 sequence: CATSDLRQGARGEQFF. DNA for the CDR3: TGTGCCACCAGTGATTTGCGACAGGGGGCGCGTGGTGAGCAGTTCTTC.

This clonotype was observed at least ten times. In nucleotides, the CDR3 is TGTGCCTGGAGTAAACGGACGAACACCGGGGAGCTGTTTTTT. Protein sequence: CAWSKRTNTGELFF. The chain couples TRBV30 to TRBJ2-2, with no clear D. The germline gives CDR1 GTSNPN, CDR2 SVGIG (reference sequence). The germline V and J ends were trimmed by 2 bases and 0 bases, with 7 bases remaining between them. The length of the CDR3 is 14 residues.

The rearrangement joins TRBV2 to TRBJ1-4; the D gene is possibly TRBD1 (6 bases). CDR1 is SNHLY and CDR2 is FYNNEI in the germline V gene. V was trimmed by 10 bases and J by 5 bases, leaving 20 bases between them. The CDR3 is 15 residues long. The CDR3 DNA reads TGTGCCACCACGGATCCCCAGCAGGGGAATGAAAAACTGTTTTTT. Translated, it gives CATTDPQQGNEKLFF.

V and J are TRBV2 and TRBJ2-7, with 8 positions matching TRBD1. CDR3 length equals 15 residues. The V gene's germline CDR1 is SNHLY and CDR2 FYNNEI. J lost 3 bases, V lost 7 bases, and 11 bases had no gene match. The CDR3 bases are TGTGCCAGCATTGGACAGGGTAGATTTCGCTACGAGCAGTACTTC. This gives the protein CASIGQGRFRYEQYF. The full variable domain, in which reference TRBV2 and TRBJ2-7 provide the parts outside the CDR3, is EPEVTQTPSHQVTQMGQEVILRCVPISNHLYFYWYRQILGQKVEFLVSFYNNEISEKSEIFDDQFSVERPDGSNFTLKIRSTKLEDSAMYFCASIGQGRFRYEQYFGPGTRLTVT.

The chain uses TRBV27 and TRBJ2-3; D possibly uses TRBD1 or TRBD2 (5 bases each). The closer fit of TRBJ2-7 to the DNA end suggests the J call may be wrong. From germline, CDR1 is MNHEY and CDR2 SMNVEV (reference sequence). The CDR3 contains 13 residues. CDR3 nucleotides: TGTGCCAGCAGTTGGGGACGGAGCTACGAGCAGTACTTC. It yields the protein CASSWGRSYEQYF.

The gene calls are TRBV11-2 and TRBJ2-1; D might be TRBD2 (7 bases). CDR1 and CDR2 (germline): SGHAT, FQNNGV. Trimming removed 3 bases at V and 4 bases at J, with 16 bases between. The CDR3 loop spans 16 amino acids. Here the CDR3 reads CASSFNRGADYNEQFF. CDR3 DNA: TGTGCCAGCAGCTTTAATCGGGGGGCGGATTACAATGAGCAGTTCTTC.

This clonotype occurred many times. The V call is TRBV12-3 or TRBV12-4, the J call TRBJ2-1; TRBD2 aligns across 10 bases. This CDR3 has 16 amino acids. J gave up 8 bases and V 6 bases, and 13 bases lay outside the gene matches. In DNA form, the CDR3 reads TGTGCCAGCAGACCTCTAGCGGGAGTCCCGAGCGATGAGCAGTTCTTC. Its protein is CASRPLAGVPSDEQFF.

The CDR3 here is CASSPVTGDGYTF. The DNA for the CDR3 is TGTGCCAGCAGCCCGGTTACAGGGGATGGCTACACCTTC. V usage is TRBV7-9 and J usage is TRBJ1-2; the match to TRBD1 covers 7 bases. This CDR3 region has 13 residues. The ends lost 5 bases at V and 6 bases at J; junction bases unmatched: 6. Germline V gene data show CDR1 as SEHNR and CDR2 as FQNEAQ (reference sequence).